This T cell receptor beta chain is drawn from a study of T cells after yellow fever vaccination (dated by TCRdb to the late 2010s). Concerning the study at large: The SMART-Seq v4 Ultra Low Input RNA kit was used to prepare libraries from fractions with low cell numbers. Bulk TCR alpha and beta repertoires were sequenced longitudinally to track T-cell clones before and after primary and booster YFV17D yellow fever vaccination. Blood was drawn at multiple timepoints before and after primary and secondary immunization, with bulk PBMC replicates and cell subsets isolated. Two healthy male donors, one aged 18 to 29 and one aged 30 to 40 years, were included in the cohort.

Remarks on this clonotype: Its antigen target is currently unknown. No clone much larger than this one lies a single base away; base qualities are absent.

Sequencing was carried out with an Illumina NovaSeq 6000. TCR cDNA was synthesized by 5'RACE template switching, which introduced a universal primer site and unique molecular identifiers. Priming of cDNA synthesis was performed from both the TCR alpha and TCR beta constant segments. Libraries were amplified in two PCR steps, with sample barcodes and sequencing adapters added in the second step. Sequencing of libraries was done on Illumina HiSeq 2500 (2x100 bp) or NovaSeq (2x150 bp). Concerning the study's data processing: MIGEC was used to demultiplex reads and collapse the reads into UMI consensus sequences, and MiXCR was used for V(D)J alignment. Clonotypes responding to the vaccine were identified with edgeR on replicate PBMC samples, with the criteria of FDR below 0.01 and a log2 fold change above 5 up to day 15. Each bulk clonotype was labeled CD4 or CD8 based on which sequenced repertoire, CD4 or CD8, contained the clonotype at higher abundance. The raw public reads went through TCRdb reprocessing: fastp at Q25, MiXCR clone calling, in-frame beta chains kept. Each entry is one CDR3 protein sequence, shown with its most common DNA and genes. The V and J calls and clone size come from TCRdb's table, not from the authors' own analysis. The sample data list about 260,000 distinct CDR3 sequences, and roughly 5.2% of these were observed just once. Together, the top ten hold around 3.5% of the sample.

The paper's findings and limits, for the study overall: Computational filtering was required because FACS-sorted repertoires could contain abundant contaminating clonotypes from the bulk population. The secondary T-cell response was weaker than the primary response but faster, peaking on day 5 instead of day 15. After the booster, most clones that had expanded after primary vaccination were detected again (around 95% of CD4 and around nine tenths of CD8), suggesting broad maintenance of memory. Only two donors were included in the study, so the extent to which the findings can be generalized is limited. A small fraction of clonotypes appeared in both the CD4 and CD8 compartments, likely as a result of convergent recombination.

Interpreted using the paper, the treatment or condition label stands for: live attenuated yellow fever vaccine strain. PBMCs were isolated from peripheral blood using a standard Ficoll-Paque protocol. Dynabeads CD4 and CD8 positive selection kits were used to isolate the CD4 and CD8 T-cell fractions. TriZol was used to extract RNA from bulk PBMCs, CD4 and CD8 fractions, and dextramer-positive and dextramer-negative fractions. Sample: CD4+ T cells sorted from PBMCs, taken on the day of the yellow fever booster vaccination. This sequence originates from a man aged 18-30 years who received the YFV17D yellow fever vaccine.

CDR3 protein: CASSYSGQGALETQYF. At the DNA level, the sequence is TGTGCCAGCAGTTACTCGGGACAGGGGGCATTAGAGACCCAGTACTTC. The rearranged chain carries TRBV6-6 and TRBJ2-5; TRBD1 aligns with 12 central bases. Its CDR3 holds 16 amino acids, cysteine through phenylalanine. Just CDR3 DNA is preserved here, 48 bases in frame from base 1. In the germline V gene (reference sequence), CDR1 corresponds to MNHNY and CDR2 to SVGAGI. V trim: 0 bases; J trim: 4 bases; unmatched bases: 3.